These 7 T cell receptor beta chains originate from one sample sequenced in a study of glioma-infiltrating T cells. TCR alpha and beta CDR3 regions were amplified from RNA using iRepertoire nested multiplex PCR. TCRdb re-called the multiplex PCR reads with MiXCR, one entry per CDR3 protein. The sample consists of over 70,000 distinct CDR3 sequences, around a quarter of them appearing once. The sequenced material came from glioma tissue, nonneoplastic brain tissue, or PBMCs (not recorded which). These receptors all stem from a human donor with low-grade glioma or glioblastoma, undergoing nonglioma brain surgery, or in good health (not recorded which).

This clonotype was observed a single time. One junction end disagrees with the germline gene, perhaps due to a read error. The gene calls are TRBV4-1 and TRBJ2-7; TRBD1 agrees at 9 bases. Germline CDR1 and CDR2: MGHRA and YSYEKL. The CDR3 loop spans 15 amino acids. CDR3 in DNA: TGCGCCAGCAGACAAGCCGACAGGGGGTTTGTTGAGCAGTACTTC. Translation gives CASRQADRGFVEQYF.

This clonotype was counted many times. The V gene is TRBV4-2, the J gene TRBJ1-5; 9 nucleotides align to TRBD1. After removal of 0 bases from V and 11 bases from J, the junction contained 8 bases not matched to a gene. Germline CDR1 reads LGHNA; CDR2 reads YNFKEQ. This CDR3 has 15 residues. DNA of the CDR3: TGTGCCAGCAGCCAAGACTCGGACAGGGGAACAGCCCAGCATTTT. It yields the protein CASSQDSDRGTAQHF.

V gene TRBV5-5 combines with J gene TRBJ2-5; possibly TRBD1 for D (5 bases). The length of the CDR3 is 16 residues. Germline V gene sequence: CDR1 SGHKS, CDR2 YYEKEE (reference sequence). V gave up 0 bases and J gave up 5 bases, with 17 bases separating them. This CDR3 is CASSLGLGLSAETQYF. The CDR3 DNA reads TGTGCCAGCAGCTTGGGATTGGGGCTCTCAGCGGAGACCCAGTACTTC.

This clonotype showed up many times. V usage is TRBV6-1 and J usage is TRBJ2-1; the match to TRBD2 covers 10 bases. Germline V CDR1 and CDR2: MNHNS, SASEGT. CDR3 length equals 15 residues. V was clipped by 5 bases and J by 7 bases; unmatched bases: 8. The CDR3 loop is CASSLASGSQNEQFF. CDR3 in DNA: TGTGCCAGCAGTCTCGCTAGCGGGAGTCAAAATGAGCAGTTCTTC.

Many counts were recorded for this clonotype. This rearrangement joins TRBV7-6 to TRBJ1-2, with TRBD1 identical over 8 bases. V dropped 5 bases and J dropped 7; count of bases not matched to a gene: 15. The CDR3 is 16 amino acids. Germline CDR1 reads SGHVS; CDR2 reads FNYEAQ. CDR3 bases: TGTGCCAGCAGCCTCGGTCGTGGACAGGGATTGGGTGGCTACACCTTC. Protein sequence: CASSLGRGQGLGGYTF.

The table lists this clonotype with many counts. This rearrangement joins TRBV20-1 to TRBJ1-2, with a possible D match to TRBD1 (6 bases). Between the trimmed V and J ends, which lost 1 base and 4 bases, there was a span of 10 bases. Germline CDR1 reads DFQATT; CDR2 reads SNEGSKA (reference sequence). This CDR3 is built from 13 residues. CDR3: CSARAGGAYGYTF. In DNA form, the CDR3 reads TGCAGTGCTAGAGCCGGGGGGGCCTATGGCTACACCTTC.

This clonotype showed up many times. CDR3 bases: TGTGCCAGTAGTATAGGCGGCGCAACTAATGAAAAACTGTTTTTT. This encodes CASSIGGATNEKLFF. This chain connects TRBV19 to TRBJ1-4; D unresolved. CDR3 size: 15 residues. Looked up from germline, CDR1 is LNHDA and CDR2 is SQIVND (reference sequence). V lost 1 base and J lost 0, with 6 bases in between.